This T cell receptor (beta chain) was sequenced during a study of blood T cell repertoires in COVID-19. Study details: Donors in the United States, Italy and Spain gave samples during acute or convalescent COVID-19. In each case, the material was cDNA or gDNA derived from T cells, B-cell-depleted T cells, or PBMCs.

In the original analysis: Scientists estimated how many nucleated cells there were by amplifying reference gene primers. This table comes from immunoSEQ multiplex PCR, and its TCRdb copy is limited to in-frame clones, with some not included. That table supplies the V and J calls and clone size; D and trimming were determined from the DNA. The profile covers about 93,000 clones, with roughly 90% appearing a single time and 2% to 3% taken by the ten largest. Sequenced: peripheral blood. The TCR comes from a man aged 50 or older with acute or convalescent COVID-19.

CDR3 coding DNA: TGTGCCAGCAGCTTTACAGGGTTTAGGGAAAAACTGTTTTTT. It codes for CASSFTGFREKLFF. The gene calls are TRBV7-9 and TRBJ1-4, with D perhaps TRBD1 (6 bases). Germline assignment: CDR1 SEHNR and CDR2 FQNEAQ (reference sequence). The CDR3 has 14 amino acids. The V gene lost 3 bases and the J gene lost 8 bases, with 13 bases spanning the gap.